This T cell receptor beta chain was sequenced for a study of Ad26.COV2.S vaccination and SARS-CoV-2 variants. Note on this clone: What it recognizes is unknown.

Repertoires were generated with immunoSEQ multiplex PCR, while TCRdb's copy carries only in-frame clones and drops some. This table has approximately 500,000 clones, approximately 88% appearing once. Treatment of the sample: 15 to 20 received Ad26.COV2.S at low or high dose, single or two shots; 5 received placebo; per-sample allocation not given. After the first vaccine or placebo injection, samples were drawn on day 63. Recruitment in Boston yielded a donor of adult age, 18-55 years. Germline V gene data show CDR1 as GTSNPN and CDR2 as SVGIG (reference sequence). Trimming cost V 5 bases and J 5 bases, with 9 bases left between them. The CDR3 sequence is 11 residues long. Overall study results and limits: Measures of TCR breadth and depth may have fallen short of total T cell responses.

The sample consisted of peripheral blood, taken in a trial of Ad26.COV2.S vaccine versus placebo. The receptor's source is a person between 18 and 65 years old who received the Ad26.COV2.S COVID-19 vaccine or a placebo. The chain uses TRBV30 and TRBJ1-2; D gene ambiguous. The CDR3 DNA reads TGTGCCTGGCCCAATAATTATGGCTACACCTTC. Its protein product is CAWPNNYGYTF. The whole variable domain, remainder taken from reference TRBV30 and TRBJ1-2, is SQTIHQWPATLVQPVGSPLSLECTVEGTSNPNLYWYRQAAGRGLQLLFYSVGIGQISSEVPQNLSASRPQDRQFILSSKKLLLSDSGFYLCAWPNNYGYTFGSGTRLTVV.